This passage covers 8 T cell receptor beta chains from one sample sequenced in a study of blood T cell repertoires in COVID-19. Profiling relied on immunoSEQ multiplex PCR, and the TCRdb table lists in-frame clones only, not all of them. The table has tens of thousands of clones, 74% seen once. Sequenced: peripheral blood. The source is a woman older than 75 with acute or convalescent COVID-19.

There are many counts of this clone. The rearrangement links TRBV6-2 or TRBV6-3 to TRBJ2-5, with D possibly being TRBD2 (6 bases). This CDR3 is built from 13 residues. The germline V gene has CDR1 MNHEY and CDR2 SVGEGT. The V end was cut by 2 bases, the J end by 5 bases, with 9 bases between. The chain's CDR3 is CASSYLARETQYF. The CDR3 nucleotides read TGTGCCAGCAGTTACCTAGCGCGGGAGACCCAGTACTTC.

This CDR3 reads CASSIVSELDGYTF. Here the CDR3 DNA reads TGTGCCAGTAGTATAGTTTCGGAGCTAGATGGCTACACCTTC. This chain links TRBV19 with TRBJ1-2; D not certain. The CDR3 consists of 14 residues. V was trimmed by 1 base and J by 6 bases, leaving 12 bases between them. Germline loops: CDR1 LNHDA, CDR2 SQIVND (reference sequence).

As regards this clone: Other DNA sequences in this sample translate to the same CDR3. This chain links TRBV18 with TRBJ1-1; TRBD1 agrees at 7 bases. The CDR3 covers 13 residues. With 3 bases clipped from V and 3 bases from J, the junction kept 1 base outside the gene matches. CDR1 KGHSH and CDR2 LQKENI come from the germline V gene. CDR3: CASSPTGDTEAFF. DNA of the CDR3: TGTGCCAGCTCACCCACAGGGGACACTGAAGCTTTCTTT.

The CDR3 DNA reads TGTGCCAGCAGCCCCGCGTCGAGCGGACGGGAAGGAGATACGCAGTATTTT. Translation gives CASSPASSGREGDTQYF. The gene calls are TRBV4-2 and TRBJ2-3; TRBD2 is a possible D gene (5 bases). V was clipped by 4 bases and J by 5 bases, with 22 bases between them. The CDR3 consists of 17 residues. Germline CDR1 reads LGHNA; CDR2 reads YNFKEQ.

This sequence joins TRBV18 and TRBJ2-4; 12 bases line up with TRBD2. With 5 bases clipped from V and 2 bases from J, the junction kept 7 bases outside the gene matches. CDR1 and CDR2 from the germline V gene are KGHSH and LQKENI. The CDR3 spans 17 residues. This CDR3 is CASSSLAGGFSKNIQYF. In nucleotides, the CDR3 is TGTGCCAGCTCATCACTAGCGGGAGGATTCTCCAAAAACATTCAGTACTTC.

This clone was counted between two and nine times. The rearrangement links TRBV28 to TRBJ2-7, with 11 bases identical to TRBD2. The germline V gene has CDR1 MDHEN and CDR2 SYDVKM. After removal of 6 bases from V and 3 bases from J, the junction contained 7 bases not matched to a gene. The CDR3 covers 15 residues. CDR3 loop: CASRPLAGVDYEQYF. The CDR3 coding sequence is TGTGCCAGCAGACCACTAGCGGGAGTGGACTACGAGCAGTACTTC. Together with reference TRBV28 and TRBJ2-7, the CDR3 gives the full variable domain: DVKVTQSSRYLVKRTGEKVFLECVQDMDHENMFWYRQDPGLGLRLIYFSYDVKMKEKGDIPEGYSVSREKKERFSLILESASTNQTSMYLCASRPLAGVDYEQYFGPGTRLTVT.

The J gene is TRBJ2-1, the V gene TRBV7-2; TRBD2 matches at 8 bases. CDR1 SGHTA and CDR2 FQGNSA come from the germline V gene. J was trimmed by 5 bases and V by 6 bases; bases with no gene match: 6. The CDR3 covers 14 residues. CDR3 residues: CASSPSGSHNEQFF. The CDR3 DNA is TGTGCCAGCAGTCCAAGCGGGAGCCACAATGAGCAGTTCTTC.

The gene calls are TRBV7-2 and TRBJ2-7; TRBD1 aligns across 8 bases. J lost 2 bases, V lost 0 bases, and 0 bases had no gene match. The germline V gene encodes CDR1 SGHTA and CDR2 FQGNSA. The CDR3 runs 14 residues. The CDR3 sequence: CASSLAGQAYEQYF. The DNA for the CDR3 is TGTGCCAGCAGCTTAGCGGGACAGGCCTACGAGCAGTACTTC.